This T cell receptor beta chain was recovered during a study of tumor-infiltrating lymphocytes in oesophageal squamous cell carcinoma. V was clipped by 5 bases and J by 5 bases, with 17 bases between them. Germline CDR1 is SGHTA and CDR2 is FQGNSA. The CDR3 is made up of 15 amino acids. TCRdb reanalysed the PCR reads using MiXCR and keeps one entry per CDR3 protein. The sample records 19,000 or so distinct CDR3 sequences, less than 50% being singletons. This clonotype turned up a few times. The rearrangement uses TRBV7-2 and TRBJ2-3; D is uncertain. This receptor was taken from a female donor with esophageal squamous cell carcinoma. Material for sequencing was normal esophageal tissue next to the tumor. CDR3 nucleotides: TGTGCCAGCAGCCTCTACCGACTCGCCGGAGATACGCAGTATTTT. Translated: CASSLYRLAGDTQYF.